This T cell receptor (beta chain) stems from a study of CD8+ T cells in alopecia areata. Extracted RNA was reverse transcribed into cDNA, the sequencing template. Using immunoSEQ multiplex PCR, the repertoire was profiled, and TCRdb retains in-frame clones only, with some absent. The data contain approximately 34,000 clones, 55% of them singletons. This clone was recorded a few times. The CDR3 is 14 amino acids. The germline V and J ends were trimmed by 1 base and 5 bases, with 11 bases remaining between them. Germline values: CDR1 SEHNR, CDR2 FQNEAQ (reference sequence). Sequencing used NKG2D-high CD8+ T cells sorted from blood. This clonotype was sampled from a human donor with alopecia areata. This chain uses TRBV7-9 with TRBJ1-1; D is perhaps TRBD1 (5 bases). The CDR3 bases are TGTGCCAGCAGCTTAGAAGGGAGGGGAACTGAAGCTTTCTTT. Translating gives CASSLEGRGTEAFF.